One and the same sample provided the 5 T cell receptor beta chains below, sequenced in a study of beta chain features in type 1 diabetes. The sequenced template was cDNA made from the entire isolated RNA. Measured with immunoSEQ multiplex PCR; TCRdb has only the in-frame clones, and not every one. The sample has about 290,000 clones, around 7.8% seen once. The sequenced material came from central memory CD4+ T cells from blood. The receptors were sampled from a woman under 30 in good health.

The CDR3, as DNA: TGTGCCAGCTCACCTCACCAGAACACTGAAGCTTTCTTT. Its translation is CASSPHQNTEAFF. The chain is built from TRBV18 and TRBJ1-1; no firm D call. From germline, CDR1 is KGHSH and CDR2 LQKENI. There are 13 residues in the CDR3. V was pared by 3 bases and J by 1 base, with 6 bases between.

In this sample, this clone turned up many times. The chain uses TRBV28 and TRBJ2-5; TRBD1 agrees at 7 bases. The CDR3 consists of 15 residues. Germline values: CDR1 MDHEN, CDR2 SYDVKM. The V gene end was trimmed by 5 bases and the J gene end by 4 bases; junction bases not matched to a gene: 10. The CDR3 DNA follows: TGTGCCAGCAGTCCCCGGACAGGTTGGCCAGAGACCCAGTACTTC. Its translation: CASSPRTGWPETQYF.

In this sample, this clone turned up many times. The chain links TRBV19 to TRBJ2-7, with 9 bases aligning to TRBD1. The CDR3 covers 14 residues. CDR1 and CDR2 (germline): LNHDA, SQIVND (reference sequence). Losses at the gene ends were 7 bases for V and 2 bases for J; bases not matched to a gene: 6. Written as DNA, the CDR3 is TGTGCCAGTATGACAGGGGGATTTCCCTACGAGCAGTACTTC. It specifies CASMTGGFPYEQYF.

This clone has more than one count but fewer than ten. The rearrangement uses TRBV4-3 and TRBJ1-1; 10 bases agree with TRBD1. CDR1 and CDR2 (germline): LGHNA, YSLEER. With 0 bases clipped from V and 8 bases from J, the junction kept 3 bases outside the gene matches. CDR3 length equals 14 residues. The CDR3 region is CASSQDLTGGEAFF. The CDR3, as DNA: TGCGCCAGCAGCCAAGATTTGACAGGGGGCGAAGCTTTCTTT.

This chain connects TRBV5-4 to TRBJ1-1; D call uncertain. CDR1 and CDR2 (germline): SGHNT, YYREEE (reference sequence). The CDR3 covers 13 residues. V lost 0 bases, J lost 3 bases, and 6 bases lay in between. Here the CDR3 reads CASSLESDTEAFF. The CDR3 DNA is TGTGCCAGCAGCTTGGAGTCAGACACTGAAGCTTTCTTT.